The 11 T cell receptor beta chains in this list originate from one sample, sequenced in a study of T cells in Graves' hyperthyroidism and ophthalmopathy. Regions amplified from RNA transcripts were the TCR beta CDR3 regions. An initial round of RT-PCR targeting the TCR CDR3 relied on the HTBI primer set. TCRdb re-called the multiplex PCR reads through MiXCR, storing one row per CDR3 protein. In the table there are some 690,000 distinct CDR3 sequences, around 16% of which are singletons. Sequencing input: blood. These receptor sequences come from a man aged 50 or older with Graves' hyperthyroidism.

Only a few counts were recorded for this clonotype. The chain recombines TRBV5-6 with TRBJ2-7; TRBD2 might be the D (6 bases). V lost 8 bases and J lost 1, with 19 bases in between. Looked up from germline, CDR1 is SGHDT and CDR2 is YYEEEE. This CDR3 spans 15 amino acids. The CDR3: CARTTSRPHSYEQYF. The CDR3, as DNA: TGTGCCAGGACCACTAGCCGACCCCATTCCTACGAGCAGTACTTC.

The chain carries TRBV4-1 and TRBJ2-5, with D unclear. Germline loops: CDR1 MGHRA, CDR2 YSYEKL. The CDR3 length is 15 residues. V lost 2 bases and J lost 1, with 11 bases in between. This chain's CDR3 is CASSQPHDIQETQYF. DNA of the CDR3: TGCGCCAGCAGCCAACCCCATGACATCCAAGAGACCCAGTACTTC.

The chain couples TRBV30 to TRBJ2-5, with D tentatively TRBD2 (5 bases). V was cut by 2 bases and J by 7 bases, with 11 bases left in between. Looked up from germline, CDR1 is GTSNPN and CDR2 is SVGIG (reference sequence). The CDR3 sequence is 12 residues long. The DNA of the CDR3 is TGTGCCTGGAGTCGGGGAGAAGGGACCCAGTACTTC. Protein product: CAWSRGEGTQYF.

This clonotype was counted ten times or more. This rearrangement joins TRBV28 to TRBJ1-2; D is uncertain. This CDR3 comprises 14 residues. CDR1 is MDHEN and CDR2 is SYDVKM in the germline V gene. The ends were cut back, 1 base at V and 5 bases at J, with 11 bases in the middle. The CDR3 protein is CASSLSHRNYGYTF. CDR3 coding DNA: TGTGCCAGCAGTTTATCCCACAGAAATTATGGCTACACCTTC.

This clonotype occurred many times. This rearrangement joins TRBV24-1 to TRBJ2-1; TRBD2 matches at 11 bases. The trim removed 4 bases at V and 4 bases at J, leaving 5 bases unmatched. The germline V gene encodes CDR1 KGHDR and CDR2 SFDVKD. The CDR3 consists of 16 residues. The CDR3 nucleotides read TGTGCCACCAGTGACTCTTTAGCGGGAGGGTACAATGAGCAGTTCTTC. Its protein product is CATSDSLAGGYNEQFF.

This clonotype came up many times. V gene TRBV7-6 combines with J gene TRBJ2-3, with D uncertain. The CDR3 has 15 amino acids. Per the germline V gene, CDR1 is SGHVS and CDR2 is FNYEAQ. V lost 3 bases, J lost 2 bases, and 12 bases lay in between. CDR3 loop: CASSFGLPATDTQYF. CDR3 DNA sequence: TGTGCCAGCAGCTTTGGTCTACCAGCCACAGATACGCAGTATTTT. Filled out from reference TRBV7-6 and TRBJ2-3, the complete variable domain reads GAGVSQSPRYKVTKRGQDVALRCDPISGHVSLYWYRQALGQGPEFLTYFNYEAQQDKSGLPNDRFSAERPEGSISTLTIQRTEQRDSAMYRCASSFGLPATDTQYFGPGTRLTVL.

This clonotype appeared a few times. V gene TRBV25-1 combines with J gene TRBJ2-3, with D perhaps TRBD1 (6 bases). Trimming shortened V by 5 bases and J by 2 bases, and 11 bases separated the two germline ends. This CDR3 has 14 residues. Per the germline V gene, CDR1 is MGHDK and CDR2 is SYGVNS. CDR3 DNA: TGTGCCAGCAGTAAGGGGGACACCACAGATACGCAGTATTTT. Its translation is CASSKGDTTDTQYF. Full variable domain (remainder filled in from reference TRBV25-1 and TRBJ2-3): EADIYQTPRYLVIGTGKKITLECSQTMGHDKMYWYQQDPGMELHLIHYSYGVNSTEKGDLSSESTVSRIRTEHFPLTLESARPSHTSQYLCASSKGDTTDTQYFGPGTRLTVL.

The table lists this clonotype with a few counts. The CDR3 region is CASSWDGSNQPQHF. CDR3 bases: TGTGCCAGCAGCTGGGACGGTAGCAATCAGCCCCAGCATTTT. The rearrangement joins TRBV5-8 to TRBJ1-5; D may be TRBD1 (5 bases). The CDR3 covers 14 residues. Trimming took off 3 bases at V and 0 bases at J, with 7 bases between the two ends. Germline CDR1 is SGHTS and CDR2 is YDEGEE.

J is TRBJ1-1 and V is TRBV30; tentative D call: TRBD1 (6 bases). V was cut by 1 base and J by 2 bases, with 8 bases left in between. Per the germline V gene, CDR1 is GTSNPN and CDR2 is SVGIG (reference sequence). The CDR3 covers 13 residues. The CDR3 coding sequence is TGTGCCTGGAGTGCGGACAGTAACACTGAAGCTTTCTTT. Amino acid sequence: CAWSADSNTEAFF. The whole variable domain, filled in from reference TRBV30 and TRBJ1-1, reads SQTIHQWPATLVQPVGSPLSLECTVEGTSNPNLYWYRQAAGRGLQLLFYSVGIGQISSEVPQNLSASRPQDRQFILSSKKLLLSDSGFYLCAWSADSNTEAFFGQGTRLTVV.

The V gene is TRBV3-1, the J gene TRBJ1-2; D gene ambiguous. Germline V CDR1 and CDR2: LGHDT, YNNKEL (reference sequence). With 3 bases removed from V and 7 bases from J, the gap between germline ends came to 12 bases. This CDR3 has 13 residues. The DNA of the CDR3 is TGTGCCAGCAGCCAGAGAGATGGCCCTGGCTACACCTTC. This codes for CASSQRDGPGYTF.

At least ten counts were recorded for this clonotype. This chain uses TRBV7-6 with TRBJ2-3; TRBD2 agrees at 14 bases. Germline V gene data show CDR1 as SGHVS and CDR2 as FNYEAQ. There are 17 residues in the CDR3. The V gene end was trimmed by 5 bases and the J gene end by 4 bases; junction bases not matched to a gene: 8. The CDR3 region has the DNA TGTGCCAGCAGCAGATTTGGACTAGCGGGAGGCTCAGATACGCAGTATTTT. Translation gives CASSRFGLAGGSDTQYF.